The clone carrying this T cell receptor beta chain appeared many times. What it recognizes is unknown. This sample is drawn from a study of early T cells in non-severe SARS-CoV-2 infection. Study-wide background: Bulk RNA taken from unsorted whole blood was sequenced, leaving chains unpaired. Study conclusions and caveats: Lookups in VDJdb leaned toward anti-spike CD8 responses and missed private and CD4 specificities.

The CDR3 has 13 residues. The V and J ends lost 4 bases and 5 bases respectively, with 11 bases between them. Germline V lookup: CDR1 LNHDA, CDR2 SQIVND (reference sequence). TCRdb used MiXCR to reprocess the 5' RACE reads, holding one entry per CDR3 protein. This sample has about 98,000 distinct CDR3 sequences, with approximately 11% found just once. Sequenced material: whole blood. The chain carries TRBV19 and TRBJ1-1; tentatively, D is TRBD1 (6 bases). This clonotype was obtained from an adult who was a healthcare worker with PCR-confirmed SARS-CoV-2 infection or an uninfected control (not recorded which). For the CDR3, the DNA is TGTGCCAGTAGTAATCAGGGGAAAACTGAAGCTTTCTTT. This sequence encodes CASSNQGKTEAFF.